Each of the 10 T cell receptor beta chains below was sequenced from the same sample in a study of cytomegalovirus exposure and HLA in healthy donors. A multiplex PCR was run with 60 Vbeta primers and 13 Jbeta primers. The data were produced by immunoSEQ multiplex PCR, yet TCRdb's version contains in-frame clones alone and is incomplete. The table includes about 100,000 clones, about 82% detected once. The specimen sequenced was PBMCs. The receptors were gathered from a man aged 25-45 years in good health and CMV-seronegative.

The chain joins TRBV4-2 to TRBJ2-3; 10 bases are shared with TRBD2. CDR3 length equals 19 residues. Germline V gene data show CDR1 as LGHNA and CDR2 as YNFKEQ. V lost 0 bases to trimming and J lost 6 bases; unmatched junction nucleotides: 15. The CDR3 bases are TGTGCCAGCAGCCAAGATCTGAGCGGGAGGGGCCAAAAACACGATACGCAGTATTTT. Translating gives CASSQDLSGRGQKHDTQYF.

The table lists this clone with a count of one. The chain has TRBV4-2 and TRBJ2-7; D not resolved. CDR3 size: 13 residues. The V gene's germline CDR1 is LGHNA and CDR2 YNFKEQ. V gave up 3 bases and J gave up 0 bases, with 6 bases separating them. The CDR3 protein is CASSQSNSYEQYF. The CDR3 coding sequence is TGTGCCAGCAGCCAGTCAAACTCCTACGAGCAGTACTTC.

This chain uses TRBV7-8 with TRBJ2-7, with 8 bases fitting TRBD1. Losses at the gene ends were 5 bases for V and 6 bases for J; bases not matched to a gene: 9. Germline V CDR1 and CDR2: SGHVS, FQNEAQ. The CDR3 extends over 14 amino acids. CDR3 residues: CASSRVTGEGEQYF. In DNA, the CDR3 is TGTGCCAGCAGCCGGGTGACAGGGGAAGGCGAGCAGTACTTC.

The chain is built from TRBV5-4 and TRBJ1-2, with 8 positions matching TRBD1. The CDR3 is made up of 16 amino acids. Germline values: CDR1 SGHNT, CDR2 YYREEE (reference sequence). The junction had 10 bases not matched to a gene; V was cut back by 2 bases and J by 4 bases. In DNA form, the CDR3 reads TGTGCCAGCAGCTTACCTGGGGGACAGGCAGCCTATGGCTACACCTTC. It specifies CASSLPGGQAAYGYTF.

CDR3 region: CAWSPWGTGTYEQYF. The CDR3 DNA follows: TGTGCCTGGAGTCCTTGGGGGACAGGGACCTACGAGCAGTACTTC. The rearrangement uses TRBV30 and TRBJ2-7, with 9 nucleotides matching TRBD1. Germline trimming cut 2 bases from V and 2 bases from J; bases unmatched to any gene: 7. Germline lookup yields CDR1 GTSNPN and CDR2 SVGIG (reference sequence). The CDR3 totals 15 residues.

The chain employs TRBV18 and TRBJ2-7; 11 bases are shared with TRBD1. The germline V gene has CDR1 KGHSH and CDR2 LQKENI. V was clipped by 2 bases and J by 7 bases; unmatched bases: 7. The CDR3 totals 15 residues. DNA of the CDR3: TGTGCCAGCTCACCATATAGGACAGGGGGCGCGGAGCAGTACTTC. Protein product: CASSPYRTGGAEQYF.

The rearrangement links TRBV5-1 to TRBJ2-3; 8 nucleotides line up with TRBD1. The CDR3 contains 16 residues. The trim removed 7 bases at V and 2 bases at J, leaving 12 bases unmatched. CDR1 and CDR2 (germline): SGHRS, YFSETQ. CDR3 nucleotides: TGCGCCAGCCGGCGCGGCGGGACAGGCGTCACAGATACGCAGTATTTT. This translates into CASRRGGTGVTDTQYF.

This clone showed up just a few times. The chain carries TRBV30 and TRBJ2-1; no definite D call. Germline loops: CDR1 GTSNPN, CDR2 SVGIG (reference sequence). V was clipped by 1 base and J by 12 bases, with 16 bases between them. This CDR3 is built from 13 residues. CDR3 nucleotide sequence: TGTGCCTGGAGTGGAGAAGGAGCCCAATGGCAGTTCTTC. Translated, it gives CAWSGEGAQWQFF.

The chain recombines TRBV14 with TRBJ1-1, with unresolved D. Germline CDR1 and CDR2: SGHDN and FVKESK. The V and J ends lost 1 base and 5 bases respectively, with 14 bases between them. This CDR3 contains 15 residues. The CDR3 DNA sequence: TGTGCCAGCAGCCAAGCGCGAGCCTTCGGGACTGAAGCTTTCTTT. Amino acid sequence: CASSQARAFGTEAFF.

The rearrangement links TRBV28 to TRBJ1-4, with no clear D. V was shortened by 1 base and J by 7 bases, with 10 bases between the two germline ends. The length of the CDR3 is 14 residues. CDR1 MDHEN and CDR2 SYDVKM come from the germline V gene. The CDR3, as DNA: TGTGCCAGCAGTTTATCAAGGCGCGGTGAAAAACTGTTTTTT. Translation: CASSLSRRGEKLFF.